This is a list of T cell receptor beta chains from one sample in a study of T-cell reconstitution after alpha-beta-depleted transplantation in children. TCRdb reprocessed the PCR reads via MiXCR and lists one record per CDR3 protein. The sample consists of over 200,000 distinct CDR3 sequences, roughly 11% of them appearing once. Sequences were derived from PBMCs, sampled before TCRalphabeta/CD19-depleted stem cell transplant. These receptors were taken from a child less than two years old with acute myeloid leukemia, due to receive a stem cell transplant. Each CDR3 is given with its conserved first and last residue. A D gene is named only where the DNA matches it firmly. Clone sizes are given selectively: once, few, many, or a class where the clone is expanded.

abundance: few
v_gene: TRBV7-2
j_gene: TRBJ2-7
d_gene: -
CDR3aa: CASSPRNVLAGNYEQYF
CDR3nt: TGTGCCAGCAGCCCGAGAAATGTACTGGCGGGAAACTACGAGCAGTACTTC

abundance: many
v_gene: TRBV5-1
j_gene: TRBJ1-1
d_gene: -
CDR3aa: CASSSEGGFSREAFF
CDR3nt: TGCGCCAGCAGCTCAGAGGGGGGTTTTTCCAGAGAAGCTTTCTTT

abundance: many
v_gene: TRBV7-7
j_gene: TRBJ2-1
d_gene: TRBD2
CDR3aa: CASSLRASGTDNEQFF
CDR3nt: TGTGCCAGCAGCTTAAGGGCTAGCGGGACCGACAATGAGCAGTTCTTC

abundance: many
v_gene: TRBV12-3/TRBV12-4
j_gene: TRBJ2-7
d_gene: -
CDR3aa: CASSLLAREQYF
CDR3nt: TGTGCCAGCAGTTTGTTAGCGAGAGAGCAGTACTTC

abundance: -
v_gene: TRBV5-5
j_gene: TRBJ1-5
d_gene: -
CDR3aa: CASSFLDVQPQHF
CDR3nt: TGTGCCAGCAGCTTTTTAGACGTTCAGCCCCAGCATTTT

abundance: many
v_gene: TRBV20-1
j_gene: TRBJ1-2
d_gene: TRBD1
CDR3aa: CSADYIPEQGANYGYTF
CDR3nt: TGCAGTGCTGACTACATCCCTGAACAGGGGGCTAACTATGGCTACACCTTC

abundance: many
v_gene: TRBV12-3/TRBV12-4
j_gene: TRBJ2-2
d_gene: TRBD2
CDR3aa: CASSPPGLADSNTGELFF
CDR3nt: TGTGCCAGCAGTCCGCCGGGACTAGCGGATTCGAACACCGGGGAGCTGTTTTTT

abundance: many
v_gene: TRBV28
j_gene: TRBJ1-5
d_gene: -
CDR3aa: CASSLGLQPQHF
CDR3nt: TGTGCCAGCAGTTTAGGGCTTCAGCCCCAGCATTTT

abundance: -
v_gene: TRBV9
j_gene: TRBJ2-3
d_gene: -
CDR3aa: CASSVRGTEPTDTQYF
CDR3nt: TGTGCCAGCAGCGTAAGGGGGACGGAGCCCACAGATACGCAGTATTTT

abundance: -
v_gene: TRBV5-1
j_gene: TRBJ2-5
d_gene: TRBD1
CDR3aa: CASSQARGGGETQYF
CDR3nt: TGCGCCAGCAGCCAGGCTAGAGGGGGCGGGGAGACCCAGTACTTC

abundance: many
v_gene: TRBV7-9
j_gene: TRBJ1-2
d_gene: -
CDR3aa: CASSSPGVLPGYGYTF
CDR3nt: TGTGCCAGCAGCTCCCCCGGCGTCCTTCCGGGCTATGGCTACACCTTC

abundance: many
v_gene: TRBV29-1
j_gene: TRBJ2-7
d_gene: TRBD1
CDR3aa: CSVTGGPYEQYF
CDR3nt: TGCAGCGTGACAGGGGGCCCCTACGAGCAGTACTTC

abundance: many
v_gene: TRBV9
j_gene: TRBJ2-3
d_gene: TRBD2
CDR3aa: CASSERGGTSGLVVDTQYF
CDR3nt: TGTGCCAGCAGCGAGAGGGGGGGGACTAGCGGTCTGGTCGTGGATACGCAGTATTTT

abundance: many
v_gene: TRBV2
j_gene: TRBJ1-5
d_gene: -
CDR3aa: CASRGRGLAGNQPQHF
CDR3nt: TGTGCCAGCCGGGGGCGGGGCCTAGCGGGCAATCAGCCCCAGCATTTT

abundance: few
v_gene: TRBV18
j_gene: TRBJ2-3
d_gene: TRBD2
CDR3aa: CASSPPPTSWGTDTQYF
CDR3nt: TGTGCCAGCTCACCACCTCCGACTAGCTGGGGCACAGATACGCAGTATTTT

abundance: many
v_gene: TRBV7-2
j_gene: TRBJ2-3
d_gene: TRBD1
CDR3aa: CASSQGVSTDTQYF
CDR3nt: TGTGCCAGCAGCCAGGGGGTTAGCACAGATACGCAGTATTTT

abundance: many
v_gene: TRBV19
j_gene: TRBJ1-5
d_gene: TRBD1
CDR3aa: CATIPPTGTNQPQHF
CDR3nt: TGTGCCACCATACCCCCGACAGGGACCAATCAGCCCCAGCATTTT

abundance: -
v_gene: TRBV11-2
j_gene: TRBJ1-3
d_gene: TRBD1
CDR3aa: CASSLDRAGNTIYF
CDR3nt: TGTGCCAGCAGCCTCGACAGGGCTGGAAACACCATATATTTT

abundance: many
v_gene: TRBV28
j_gene: TRBJ2-7
d_gene: TRBD2
CDR3aa: CASSWLSGDSYEQYF
CDR3nt: TGTGCCAGCAGCTGGCTCAGCGGGGACTCCTACGAGCAGTACTTC

abundance: many
v_gene: TRBV6-5
j_gene: TRBJ1-2
d_gene: -
CDR3aa: CASSYSPNGPYGYTF
CDR3nt: TGTGCCAGCAGTTACAGTCCCAACGGCCCCTATGGCTACACCTTC

abundance: -
v_gene: TRBV7-3
j_gene: TRBJ2-3
d_gene: -
CDR3aa: CASSPSANGKQYF
CDR3nt: TGTGCCAGCAGCCCTAGCGCCAACGGAAAGCAGTATTTT

abundance: many
v_gene: TRBV2
j_gene: TRBJ1-2
d_gene: TRBD1
CDR3aa: CASSPTGQVGGYTF
CDR3nt: TGTGCCAGCAGCCCCACAGGACAGGTTGGAGGCTACACCTTC

abundance: many
v_gene: TRBV2
j_gene: TRBJ2-2
d_gene: -
CDR3aa: CASSEEGSNTGELFF
CDR3nt: TGTGCCAGCAGTGAGGAGGGCTCGAACACCGGGGAGCTGTTTTTT

abundance: many
v_gene: TRBV20-1
j_gene: TRBJ2-1
d_gene: TRBD2
CDR3aa: CSAGTSGRVQFF
CDR3nt: TGCAGTGCTGGGACTAGCGGGAGGGTGCAGTTCTTC

abundance: many
v_gene: TRBV20-1
j_gene: TRBJ2-1
d_gene: TRBD1
CDR3aa: CSDRGHYNEQFF
CDR3nt: TGCAGTGATAGGGGGCATTACAATGAGCAGTTCTTC

abundance: once
v_gene: TRBV5-5
j_gene: TRBJ2-5
d_gene: -
CDR3aa: CASSSQVLETQYF
CDR3nt: TGTGCCAGCAGCTCTCAGGTGCTAGAGACCCAGTACTTC

abundance: many
v_gene: TRBV20-1
j_gene: TRBJ2-5
d_gene: -
CDR3aa: CSATRETQYF
CDR3nt: TGCAGTGCCACTAGGGAGACCCAGTACTTC

abundance: many
v_gene: TRBV25-1
j_gene: TRBJ1-1
d_gene: TRBD1
CDR3aa: CASSARTGTEAFF
CDR3nt: TGTGCCAGCAGTGCTAGGACAGGGACTGAAGCTTTCTTT

abundance: -
v_gene: TRBV30
j_gene: TRBJ1-5
d_gene: -
CDR3aa: CACYAGNGGNQPQHF
CDR3nt: TGTGCCTGTTATGCAGGGAACGGAGGCAATCAGCCCCAGCATTTT

abundance: many
v_gene: TRBV4-3
j_gene: TRBJ1-5
d_gene: TRBD1
CDR3aa: CASSQEARGSSNQPQHF
CDR3nt: TGCGCCAGCAGCCAAGAGGCCAGGGGGTCTAGCAATCAGCCCCAGCATTTT

abundance: few
v_gene: TRBV30
j_gene: TRBJ2-3
d_gene: -
CDR3aa: CAWSSTGVLLLNTQYF
CDR3nt: TGTGCCTGGAGTTCGACTGGAGTACTCCTCCTGAATACGCAGTATTTT

abundance: many
v_gene: TRBV19
j_gene: TRBJ2-7
d_gene: -
CDR3aa: CASSQDRLDGEHPYEQYF
CDR3nt: TGTGCCAGTAGCCAGGACCGTCTGGACGGAGAGCACCCCTACGAGCAGTACTTC

abundance: many
v_gene: TRBV20-1
j_gene: TRBJ2-5
d_gene: -
CDR3aa: CSGFQGRETQYF
CDR3nt: TGCAGTGGCTTTCAGGGTCGGGAGACCCAGTACTTC

abundance: many
v_gene: TRBV12-3/TRBV12-4
j_gene: TRBJ1-3
d_gene: -
CDR3aa: CASSLRADSGNTIYF
CDR3nt: TGTGCCAGCAGTTTGAGAGCGGACTCTGGAAACACCATATATTTT

abundance: many
v_gene: TRBV5-5
j_gene: TRBJ2-1
d_gene: TRBD2
CDR3aa: CASSRGLAGSDEQFF
CDR3nt: TGTGCCAGCAGCCGGGGACTAGCGGGGAGCGATGAGCAGTTCTTC

abundance: many
v_gene: TRBV5-6
j_gene: TRBJ2-1
d_gene: -
CDR3aa: CASSVPMAGSEQFF
CDR3nt: TGTGCCAGCAGCGTACCAATGGCGGGAAGTGAGCAGTTCTTC

abundance: many
v_gene: TRBV20-1
j_gene: TRBJ2-1
d_gene: TRBD2
CDR3aa: CSAPAGRDYNEQFF
CDR3nt: TGCAGTGCCCCGGCAGGGAGGGACTACAATGAGCAGTTCTTC

abundance: many
v_gene: TRBV4-1
j_gene: TRBJ2-1
d_gene: TRBD1
CDR3aa: CASSQPTGIDEQFF
CDR3nt: TGCGCCAGCAGCCAACCGACAGGGATCGATGAGCAGTTCTTC

abundance: many
v_gene: TRBV5-1
j_gene: TRBJ2-7
d_gene: -
CDR3aa: CASSLEWGPTYEQYF
CDR3nt: TGCGCCAGCAGCTTGGAATGGGGGCCAACCTACGAGCAGTACTTC

abundance: many
v_gene: TRBV28
j_gene: TRBJ1-1
d_gene: -
CDR3aa: CASTNGNTEAFF
CDR3nt: TGTGCCAGCACAAATGGCAACACTGAAGCTTTCTTT

abundance: many
v_gene: TRBV5-6
j_gene: TRBJ2-7
d_gene: TRBD2
CDR3aa: CASSRSTSPYEQYF
CDR3nt: TGTGCCAGCAGCCGATCGACTAGCCCCTACGAGCAGTACTTC